The T cell receptor (beta chain) under discussion was sequenced for a study of cytomegalovirus exposure and HLA in healthy donors. This clone turned up a few times. Per germline, CDR1 SGDLS and CDR2 YYNGEE. Germline trimming cut 4 bases from V and 3 bases from J; bases unmatched to any gene: 9. There are 16 residues in the CDR3. The PCR was carried out with 60 Vbeta primers and 13 Jbeta primers. The repertoire was sequenced with immunoSEQ multiplex PCR; TCRdb's copy has only in-frame clones and lacks some. The table lists 120,000 to 150,000 clones, about three quarters of them singletons, with over 0.6% in the top ten.

V gene TRBV9 combines with J gene TRBJ2-3, with TRBD2 matching 9 bases. The material sequenced was PBMCs. The origin of this receptor is a male donor in good health and CMV-seronegative. Here the CDR3 DNA reads TGTGCCAGCAGCCCAGGGTCTAGCGGGGTGACAGATACGCAGTATTTT. Its translation: CASSPGSSGVTDTQYF. The full variable domain, in which reference TRBV9 and TRBJ2-3 provide the parts outside the CDR3, is DSGVTQTPKHLITATGQRVTLRCSPRSGDLSVYWYQQSLDQGLQFLIQYYNGEERAKGNILERFSAQQFPDLHSELNLSSLELGDSALYFCASSPGSSGVTDTQYFGPGTRLTVL.